Listed below are T cell receptor beta chains from one sample, sequenced in a study of CD4 T cells in relation to SARS-CoV-2 and coronaviruses. These TCRs' antigens remain unknown. Profiled with immunoSEQ multiplex PCR; TCRdb holds only in-frame clones, not every one. Among about 37,000 clones, 82% were seen once, and the ten largest hold 4.5%. The sample taken for sequencing was naive CD4+ T cells from PBMCs, cultured in vitro. The receptor set was obtained from an adult with COVID-19. CDR3s include the opening cysteine and the closing phenylalanine or tryptophan. The D gene is left open where the match is weak. Size tells how often a clone was seen (once, few, many) or the class of an expanded clone, and some rows leave it out.

d_call: .; cdr3_length: 13; clone_size: .; v_call: TRBV7-2; j_call: TRBJ2-7; cdr3_nt: TGTGCCAGCAGCCCTCCTGGAGTCTACGAGCAGTACTTC; cdr3_aa: CASSPPGVYEQYF
d_call: .; cdr3_length: 15; clone_size: .; v_call: TRBV28; j_call: TRBJ2-7; cdr3_nt: TGTGCCAGCAGTCGCCTGGGTCAGGGTCTCGGCGAGCAGTACTTC; cdr3_aa: CASSRLGQGLGEQYF
d_call: TRBD2; cdr3_length: 16; clone_size: once; v_call: TRBV7-9; j_call: TRBJ2-1; cdr3_nt: TGTGCCAGCAGCTCGCCACTAGCGGGAGTCAGGAATGAGCAGTTCTTC; cdr3_aa: CASSSPLAGVRNEQFF
d_call: .; cdr3_length: 13; clone_size: .; v_call: TRBV24-1; j_call: TRBJ1-1; cdr3_nt: TGTGCCACCAGTGATCGGGGAAACACTGAAGCTTTCTTT; cdr3_aa: CATSDRGNTEAFF
d_call: .; cdr3_length: 15; clone_size: .; v_call: TRBV28; j_call: TRBJ1-4; cdr3_nt: TGTGCCAGCAGTTTGGCAGGGCCAACTAATGAAAAACTGTTTTTT; cdr3_aa: CASSLAGPTNEKLFF
d_call: .; cdr3_length: 14; clone_size: few; v_call: TRBV10-2; j_call: TRBJ2-3; cdr3_nt: TGCGCCAGCAGTTATTCTAGTCGATTGGATACGCAGTATTTT; cdr3_aa: CASSYSSRLDTQYF
d_call: TRBD2; cdr3_length: 17; clone_size: .; v_call: TRBV19; j_call: TRBJ2-5; cdr3_nt: TGTGCCAGTAGTATGGGGTATAGCGGGAGTGGACGAGAGACCCAGTACTTC; cdr3_aa: CASSMGYSGSGRETQYF
d_call: .; cdr3_length: 15; clone_size: once; v_call: TRBV29-1; j_call: TRBJ1-3; cdr3_nt: TGCAGCGTTGAAGACCGGGACACCTCTGGAAACACCATATATTTT; cdr3_aa: CSVEDRDTSGNTIYF
d_call: TRBD1; cdr3_length: 15; clone_size: .; v_call: TRBV11-2; j_call: TRBJ2-7; cdr3_nt: TGTGCCAGCAGCTTAGGACAGGGGAGAGCCTACGAGCAGTACTTC; cdr3_aa: CASSLGQGRAYEQYF
d_call: .; cdr3_length: 13; clone_size: .; v_call: TRBV12-3/TRBV12-4; j_call: TRBJ1-3; cdr3_nt: TGTGCCAGCAGTTACAGGATTGGGAACACCATATATTTT; cdr3_aa: CASSYRIGNTIYF
d_call: TRBD1; cdr3_length: 15; clone_size: few; v_call: TRBV6-5; j_call: TRBJ1-1; cdr3_nt: TGTGCCAGCAGTTACGTTGGACAGGGGAACACTGAAGCTTTCTTT; cdr3_aa: CASSYVGQGNTEAFF
d_call: .; cdr3_length: 17; clone_size: .; v_call: TRBV9; j_call: TRBJ1-3; cdr3_nt: TGTGCCAGCAGCGTAGATGATACGGTCTACTCTGGAAACACCATATATTTT; cdr3_aa: CASSVDDTVYSGNTIYF
d_call: .; cdr3_length: 14; clone_size: .; v_call: TRBV7-2; j_call: TRBJ2-2; cdr3_nt: TGTGCCAGCAGACGCACTAGCAGCACCGGGGAGCTGTTTTTT; cdr3_aa: CASRRTSSTGELFF
d_call: .; cdr3_length: 14; clone_size: .; v_call: TRBV3-1/TRBV3-2; j_call: TRBJ2-7; cdr3_nt: TGTGCCAGCAGCCAACTACAAACGGCTGGCGAGCAGTACTTC; cdr3_aa: CASSQLQTAGEQYF
d_call: .; cdr3_length: 14; clone_size: .; v_call: TRBV28; j_call: TRBJ1-2; cdr3_nt: TGTGCCAGCAGTTTAAGTACACAGGGCTATGGCTACACCTTC; cdr3_aa: CASSLSTQGYGYTF
d_call: .; cdr3_length: 15; clone_size: .; v_call: TRBV9; j_call: TRBJ1-1; cdr3_nt: TGTGCCAGCAGCGTAGCTGACCGGTGGTCCACTGAAGCTTTCTTT; cdr3_aa: CASSVADRWSTEAFF
d_call: .; cdr3_length: 12; clone_size: .; v_call: TRBV10-3; j_call: TRBJ1-2; cdr3_nt: TGTGCCACGTCGGGGCAAGAGGAAGGCTACACCTTC; cdr3_aa: CATSGQEEGYTF
d_call: .; cdr3_length: 14; clone_size: .; v_call: TRBV9; j_call: TRBJ2-5; cdr3_nt: TGTGCCAGCAGCGTAACGGCTACACAAGAGACCCAGTACTTC; cdr3_aa: CASSVTATQETQYF
d_call: TRBD2; cdr3_length: 15; clone_size: .; v_call: TRBV5-1; j_call: TRBJ2-7; cdr3_nt: TGCGCCAGCAGCTTGGGGAGCGGGGCCTCCTACGAGCAGTACTTC; cdr3_aa: CASSLGSGASYEQYF
d_call: .; cdr3_length: 13; clone_size: .; v_call: TRBV18; j_call: TRBJ2-3; cdr3_nt: TGTGCCAGCTCACCGAGGGGCACAGATACGCAGTATTTT; cdr3_aa: CASSPRGTDTQYF